This entry lists 15 T cell receptor beta chains sequenced from one sample in a study of technical replicates of blood from four donors. Libraries were prepared by immunoSEQ multiplex PCR; TCRdb keeps only in-frame clonotypes and omits some of them. The table records 70,000 to 95,000 clones, about 95% of them present only once. Sequenced material: T cells isolated from PBMCs. These receptors all stem from a human donor in good health.

This chain connects TRBV4-2 to TRBJ2-3; 9 bases line up with TRBD2. The CDR3 has 16 residues. Germline CDR1 and CDR2: LGHNA and YNFKEQ. The V gene end was trimmed by 5 bases and the J gene end by 0 bases; junction bases not matched to a gene: 6. The CDR3 spells CASSVQSGGSTDTQYF. CDR3 sequence (DNA): TGTGCCAGCAGCGTGCAAAGCGGGGGGAGCACAGATACGCAGTATTTT.

The chain has TRBV5-1 and TRBJ2-3, with 10 bases matching TRBD2. The CDR3 runs 15 residues. J was trimmed by 6 bases and V by 3 bases; bases with no gene match: 7. In germline, CDR1 is SGHRS, CDR2 YFSETQ. Written as DNA, the CDR3 is TGCGCCAGCAGCTGGAGGACAGCGGGGGGGGATACGCAGTATTTT. Protein sequence: CASSWRTAGGDTQYF. The full variable domain, with the rest looked up from reference TRBV5-1 and TRBJ2-3, is KAGVTQTPRYLIKTRGQQVTLSCSPISGHRSVSWYQQTPGQGLQFLFEYFSETQRNKGNFPGRFSGRQFSNSRSEMNVSTLELGDSALYLCASSWRTAGGDTQYFGPGTRLTVL.

Only one count was recorded for this clone. The rearrangement joins TRBV6-4 to TRBJ1-2; possibly TRBD1 for D (5 bases). Germline CDR1 reads MRHNA; CDR2 reads SNTAGT. The CDR3 contains 17 residues. The V and J ends lost 9 bases and 4 bases respectively, with 27 bases between them. The CDR3 protein is CASTEGCKRVAIYGYTF. CDR3 nucleotide sequence: TGTGCCAGTACGGAGGGGTGCAAGCGGGTCGCTATCTATGGCTACACCTTC.

The chain recombines TRBV6-5 with TRBJ2-1, with 9 nucleotides matching TRBD1. CDR1 is MNHEY, CDR2 SVGAGI, per germline. This CDR3 comprises 12 residues. The CDR3 DNA reads TGTGCTACCGGGACAGGGAACCATGAGCAGTTCTTC. Translating gives CATGTGNHEQFF.

V is TRBV28 and J is TRBJ2-7, with 9 bases fitting TRBD1. In germline, CDR1 is MDHEN, CDR2 SYDVKM. V lost 3 bases, J lost 6 bases, and 9 bases stayed unmatched. The CDR3 consists of 15 residues. The CDR3 DNA follows: TGTGCCAGCAGTTTTCCGGGACAGGGTGGCTCCGAGCAGTACTTC. Its translation is CASSFPGQGGSEQYF. Filled out from reference TRBV28 and TRBJ2-7, the complete variable domain reads DVKVTQSSRYLVKRTGEKVFLECVQDMDHENMFWYRQDPGLGLRLIYFSYDVKMKEKGDIPEGYSVSREKKERFSLILESASTNQTSMYLCASSFPGQGGSEQYFGPGTRLTVT.

The rearrangement joins TRBV5-1 to TRBJ2-3; 14 bases agree with TRBD2. The CDR3 is made up of 17 amino acids. Germline V gene lookup returns CDR1 SGHRS and CDR2 YFSETQ. After removal of 4 bases from V and 5 bases from J, the junction contained 9 bases not matched to a gene. The CDR3: CASSAATSGGAGDTQYF. The CDR3 coding sequence is TGCGCCAGCAGCGCAGCGACTAGCGGGGGGGCCGGAGATACGCAGTATTTT.

This chain connects TRBV9 to TRBJ2-7, with 7 bases fitting TRBD1. CDR1 is SGDLS, CDR2 YYNGEE, per germline. The CDR3 is 14 amino acids. The junction had 5 bases not matched to a gene; V was cut back by 0 bases and J by 5 bases. CDR3 region: CASSVGQGFHEQYF. CDR3 bases: TGTGCCAGCAGCGTAGGACAGGGTTTTCACGAGCAGTACTTC.

The CDR3 DNA reads as TGTGCCAGCAGTCCCACAGGGGGAACTGAAGCTTTCTTT. Its translation: CASSPTGGTEAFF. The gene calls are TRBV28 and TRBJ1-1; the match to TRBD1 covers 8 bases. The CDR3 is 13 residues long. Germline V CDR1 and CDR2: MDHEN, SYDVKM. The V and J ends lost 5 bases and 5 bases, in that order; junction bases with no gene match: 4. The variable domain in full, completed from reference TRBV28 and TRBJ1-1, reads DVKVTQSSRYLVKRTGEKVFLECVQDMDHENMFWYRQDPGLGLRLIYFSYDVKMKEKGDIPEGYSVSREKKERFSLILESASTNQTSMYLCASSPTGGTEAFFGQGTRLTVV.

J is TRBJ2-5 and V is TRBV28, with TRBD2 matching 10 bases. V shed 4 bases, J shed 5 bases, and the junction held 10 bases outside the gene matches. In germline, CDR1 is MDHEN, CDR2 SYDVKM. The CDR3 contains 16 residues. In nucleotides, the CDR3 is TGTGCCAGCAGTTCCCTTAGCGGGAGGACCCGGGAGACCCAGTACTTC. Protein sequence: CASSSLSGRTRETQYF.

This sequence joins TRBV28 and TRBJ1-5, with D perhaps TRBD1 (5 bases). CDR3 length: 13 residues. V was trimmed by 6 bases and J by 6 bases, leaving 12 bases between them. The germline V gene encodes CDR1 MDHEN and CDR2 SYDVKM. CDR3 sequence reads: CASRSTDSQPQHF. The CDR3, as DNA: TGTGCCAGCAGATCAACAGACAGTCAGCCCCAGCATTTT.

The chain is built from TRBV29-1 and TRBJ2-2; 12 bases map to TRBD1. The V gene's germline CDR1 is SQVTM and CDR2 ANQGSEA. The CDR3 runs to 15 residues. The CDR3 region has the DNA TGCAGTGCCGGGACAGGGGGCTCGAACACCGGGGAGCTGTTTTTT. It yields the protein CSAGTGGSNTGELFF.

This chain links TRBV7-3 with TRBJ2-7; D perhaps matches TRBD1 (5 bases). Trimming took 0 bases from V and 2 from J, leaving 11 bases between them. The CDR3 extends over 15 amino acids. CDR1 is SGHTA, CDR2 FQGTGA, per germline. The chain's CDR3 is CASSLTSGSTYEQYF. CDR3 bases: TGTGCCAGCAGCTTAACGTCAGGGTCGACCTACGAGCAGTACTTC. The full variable domain, completed using reference TRBV7-3 and TRBJ2-7, is GAGVSQTPSNKVTEKGKYVELRCDPISGHTALYWYRQSLGQGPEFLIYFQGTGAADDSGLPNDRFFAVRPEGSVSTLKIQRTERGDSAVYLCASSLTSGSTYEQYFGPGTRLTVT.

For the CDR3, the DNA is TGTGCCTGGAGTGGGCCGAGGGCTTTCTTT. Amino acids: CAWSGPRAFF. The chain couples TRBV30 to TRBJ1-1; D is uncertain. The CDR3 contains 10 residues. Germline assignment: CDR1 GTSNPN and CDR2 SVGIG (reference sequence). V was shortened by 1 base and J by 11 bases, with 8 bases between the two germline ends.

The chain uses TRBV27 and TRBJ2-1, with D possibly TRBD1 on 6 matching bases. Germline V lookup: CDR1 MNHEY, CDR2 SMNVEV (reference sequence). V dropped 5 bases and J dropped 0 bases, with 11 bases sitting between them. This CDR3 region has 15 residues. The CDR3: CASSPQGISYNEQFF. The CDR3 nucleotides read TGTGCCAGCAGTCCCCAGGGGATCTCCTACAATGAGCAGTTCTTC.

This clone was counted once. The chain employs TRBV7-9 and TRBJ2-5; the D gene is possibly TRBD1 (6 bases). The CDR3 contains 18 residues. Trimming left V 4 bases short and J 2 bases short, with 23 bases between. Germline CDR1 reads SEHNR; CDR2 reads FQNEAQ (reference sequence). The CDR3 protein is CASSSGLDLGGAQETQYF. The CDR3 DNA follows: TGTGCCAGCAGCTCAGGACTGGATCTAGGGGGAGCACAAGAGACCCAGTACTTC.